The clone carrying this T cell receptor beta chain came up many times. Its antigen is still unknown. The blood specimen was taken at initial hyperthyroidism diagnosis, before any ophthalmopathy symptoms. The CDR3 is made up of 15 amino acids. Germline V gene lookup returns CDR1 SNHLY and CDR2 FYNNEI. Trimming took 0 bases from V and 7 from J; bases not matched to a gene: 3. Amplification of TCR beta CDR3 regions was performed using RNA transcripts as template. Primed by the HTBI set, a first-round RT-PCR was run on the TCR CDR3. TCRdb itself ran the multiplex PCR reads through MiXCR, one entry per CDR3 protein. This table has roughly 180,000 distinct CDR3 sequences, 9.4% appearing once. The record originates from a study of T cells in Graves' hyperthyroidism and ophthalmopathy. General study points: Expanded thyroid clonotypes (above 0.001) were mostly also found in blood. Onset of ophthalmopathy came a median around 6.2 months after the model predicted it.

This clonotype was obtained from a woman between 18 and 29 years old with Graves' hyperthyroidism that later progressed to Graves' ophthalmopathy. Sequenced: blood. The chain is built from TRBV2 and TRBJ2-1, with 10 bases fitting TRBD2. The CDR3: CASSEALLAGNEQFF. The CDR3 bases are TGTGCCAGCAGTGAAGCGCTACTAGCGGGAAATGAGCAGTTCTTC.